A single T cell receptor beta chain is shown here with its context. Its antigen is currently not known. The record has no base qualities; no much larger clone is one base away. To prepare the library, RT-PCR was applied. The sequencer listed for this sample is Illumina HiSeq 2500. TCRdb handled the public reads itself, with Q25 trimming in fastp and clone calling in MiXCR, and kept productive beta chains. Duplicate CDR3 protein sequences are folded into a single record with the most common DNA and genes. The sample has around 530,000 distinct CDR3 sequences on record, more than 15% of them singletons. Over 2.5% of the sample goes to the ten largest clones. The CDR3 runs 16 residues from the cysteine to the phenylalanine. Only the CDR3 part of the read is kept: 48 bases, read in frame from the first base. Reading the germline V gene (reference sequence) gives CDR1 SGHKS and CDR2 YYEKEE. Trimmed from V: 1 base; trimmed from J: 7 bases; junction bases lacking a gene match: 7.

These data come from a study of response to subunit inactivated influenza vaccine listed by TCRdb under 2018. In terms of the full investigation: To follow how T cells responded to a trivalent subunit inactivated influenza vaccine, the researchers relied on deep quantitative profiling of the T cell receptor repertoire.

The paper as a whole reports these results and caveats: According to the authors, only a limited number of new T cells may be recruited by each seasonal influenza vaccination.

The chain was built from TRBV5-5 and TRBJ2-2, and 10 junctional nucleotides match TRBD1. The TCR comes from a man aged 50 to 69 who received an inactivated influenza vaccine. Donor details come from another sample of the same person, matched by shared clones. The specimen was CD4+ T cells sorted from PBMCs, collected 23 months after vaccination. The DNA sequence reads TGTGCCAGCAGCTTGTTGACAGGGGGCGCCGGCGGGGAGCTGTTTTTT. Translated, it gives CASSLLTGGAGGELFF.